The 10 T cell receptor beta chains below were found in one sample sequenced in a study of identical twins. TCRdb passed the 5' RACE reads through MiXCR, listing each CDR3 protein once. The table shows roughly 480,000 distinct CDR3 sequences, with less than 25% occurring only once. The data also belong to a second study, concerning T cells expressing NK-cell markers.

Sequenced: CD4+ T cells sorted from blood. These receptors were taken from a woman under 30 in good health.

This clonotype was counted only a few times. The chain links TRBV5-6 to TRBJ1-2; 8 positions match TRBD1. The ends lost 2 bases at V and 9 bases at J; junction bases unmatched: 6. Per the germline V gene, CDR1 is SGHDT and CDR2 is YYEEEE. The CDR3 is 13 residues long. The CDR3 loop is CASSFDRGYRYTF. CDR3 nucleotide sequence: TGTGCCAGCAGCTTTGACAGGGGCTACCGCTACACCTTC.

The chain uses TRBV7-9 and TRBJ2-7; D is ambiguous. This CDR3 is 16 amino acids long. Between the trimmed V and J ends, which lost 1 base and 5 bases, there was a span of 18 bases. Germline V gives CDR1 SEHNR, CDR2 FQNEAQ (reference sequence). DNA of the CDR3: TGTGCCAGCAGCTTAGATATGATAAGGGCAAAGGACGAGCAGTACTTC. Protein sequence: CASSLDMIRAKDEQYF. The full variable domain, rest sourced from reference TRBV7-9 and TRBJ2-7, is DTGVSQNPRHKITKRGQNVTFRCDPISEHNRLYWYRQTLGQGPEFLTYFQNEAQLEKSRLLSDRFSAERPKGSFSTLEIQRTEQGDSAMYLCASSLDMIRAKDEQYFGPGTRLTVT.

The chain carries TRBV15 and TRBJ2-1, with D perhaps TRBD2 (5 bases). The ends were cut back, 4 bases at V and 3 bases at J, with 10 bases in the middle. The CDR3 contains 14 residues. Germline-derived CDR1 and CDR2 are LNHNV and YYDKDF (reference sequence). CDR3 sequence reads: CATSMAGLYNEQFF. The CDR3, as DNA: TGTGCCACCAGCATGGCGGGCCTCTACAATGAGCAGTTCTTC.

J is TRBJ2-1 and V is TRBV6-2 or TRBV6-3; 14 bases fit TRBD2. The CDR3 contains 19 residues. Per germline, CDR1 MNHEY and CDR2 SVGEGT. V lost 6 bases, J lost 0 bases, and 10 bases stayed unmatched. CDR3 sequence reads: CASRPGLAGVRSSYNEQFF. DNA of the CDR3: TGTGCCAGCAGGCCGGGACTAGCGGGAGTGCGAAGCTCCTACAATGAGCAGTTCTTC.

This clonotype was seen more than once but under ten times. This chain connects TRBV3-1 to TRBJ2-1; weak D call: TRBD2 (5 bases). The CDR3 has 13 residues. Germline V gene lookup returns CDR1 LGHDT and CDR2 YNNKEL (reference sequence). Trimming pared 4 bases from V and 8 bases from J, leaving 12 bases between. CDR3 coding DNA: TGTGCCAGCAGCCTAAGGACTGGAGATGAGCAGTTCTTC. It encodes CASSLRTGDEQFF.

The chain uses TRBV6-1 and TRBJ2-3, with D maybe TRBD1 (5 bases). CDR3 size: 15 residues. CDR1 and CDR2 (germline): MNHNS, SASEGT. The V and J ends lost 2 bases and 6 bases respectively, with 15 bases between them. The CDR3 nucleotides are TGTGCCAGCAGTGAATGGGGCAGGGCGAGCGATACGCAGTATTTT. It is translated as CASSEWGRASDTQYF.

The gene calls are TRBV5-1 and TRBJ2-7; a weak D match, TRBD1 (5 bases). Germline CDR1 SGHRS, CDR2 YFSETQ. CDR3 length: 16 residues. With 2 bases removed from V and 2 bases from J, the gap between germline ends came to 17 bases. As DNA, the CDR3 is TGCGCCAGCAGCTTTTGGCCAGGGTTGGAAGCCTACGAGCAGTACTTC. The encoded protein is CASSFWPGLEAYEQYF.

This chain uses TRBV29-1 with TRBJ2-1; the D gene is possibly TRBD2 (6 bases). There are 11 residues in the CDR3. Looked up from germline, CDR1 is SQVTM and CDR2 is ANQGSEA. V shed 4 bases and J shed 8 bases, with 9 bases lying between them. CDR3 DNA: TGCAGCGTTGTTGGACTATATGAGCAGTTCTTC. Translation gives CSVVGLYEQFF.

The chain employs TRBV20-1 and TRBJ1-1, with no clear D. The length of the CDR3 is 11 residues. The ends were cut back, 3 bases at V and 5 bases at J, with 7 bases in the middle. CDR1 is DFQATT, CDR2 SNEGSKA, per germline (reference sequence). CDR3 nucleotide sequence: TGCAGTGCTAGCGACTCGACTGAAGCTTTCTTT. Its protein product is CSASDSTEAFF.

This clonotype was picked up a small number of times. The chain couples TRBV6-1 to TRBJ2-6, with unresolved D. Trimming pared 5 bases from V and 2 bases from J, leaving 7 bases between. This CDR3 comprises 14 residues. Germline CDR1 MNHNS, CDR2 SASEGT. The CDR3 here is CASSRAAGANVLTF. DNA for the CDR3: TGTGCCAGCAGTAGAGCCGCTGGGGCCAACGTCCTGACTTTC.